The following is a T cell receptor (beta chain) sequence with its context. The data are from a study of blood T cell repertoires in COVID-19. About the study: There were acute and convalescent COVID-19 samples, and they came from the United States, Italy and Spain.

The germline V gene encodes CDR1 GTSNPN and CDR2 SVGIG (reference sequence). The CDR3 extends over 13 amino acids. V dropped 8 bases and J dropped 4 bases, with 14 bases sitting between them. Recruited during active infection, patients (from Seattle) were subsequently followed longitudinally. Original processing methods: Reference gene primer amplification yielded estimated nucleated cell counts. Generated by immunoSEQ multiplex PCR, the TCRdb table keeps only in-frame clones and is missing some. That table supplies the V and J calls and clone size; D and trimming were determined from the DNA. The sample lists tens of thousands of clones, roughly 89% occurring once.

Material: peripheral blood. The TCR sequence derives from a woman aged 60-75 years with COVID-19, enrolled during active disease. The chain is built from TRBV30 and TRBJ1-4; D not certain. CDR3 sequence (DNA): TGTGCCCGCTCCGGCGGGTTTAATGAAAAACTGTTTTTT. This gives the protein CARSGGFNEKLFF.